The rows below give T cell receptor beta chains drawn from one sample of a study of patients and donors after allogeneic stem cell transplantation. A single record per CDR3 protein comes from TCRdb applying MiXCR to the RT-PCR reads. The data show about 400,000 distinct CDR3 sequences, around 15% seen once. Specimen: blood, either unsorted or a sorted T cell fraction (not recorded which). These receptors came from a human donor who was either an allogeneic HSCT recipient or a stem cell or donor lymphocyte infusion donor (not recorded which). It is not recorded whose cells these are; they may come from a transplant donor. CDR3s include the opening cysteine and the closing phenylalanine or tryptophan. The D gene is left open where the match is weak. Part of the rows lack a size; the others show once, few, many or a class for expanded clones.

J gene,clone size,V gene,D gene,CDR3 DNA,CDR3 protein
TRBJ1-1,NA,TRBV12-3/TRBV12-4,NA,TGTGCCAGCAGTCTGTCCGTAGACACTGAAGCTTTCTTT,CASSLSVDTEAFF
TRBJ2-1,few,TRBV5-1,TRBD2,TGCGCCAGCAGCTTAGGGACTAGCGGGACTGGTGAGCAGTTCTTC,CASSLGTSGTGEQFF
TRBJ2-5,few,TRBV7-9,NA,TGTGCCAGCAGCCCCCCCAGGGGTGAGACCCAGTACTTC,CASSPPRGETQYF
TRBJ1-4,NA,TRBV2,NA,TGTGCCAGCAGAAAACAGGACGTGATGGAAAAACTGTTTTTT,CASRKQDVMEKLFF
TRBJ2-1,few,TRBV5-1,NA,TGCGCCAGCAGCTTGTTACAGGGAAAAGGGGTACTGCGTTTC,CASSLLQGKGVLRF
TRBJ2-2,few,TRBV11-2,TRBD2,TGTGCCAGCAGCTTAGGAGTAGCGGGAGTCCCGAACACCGGGGAGCTGTTTTTT,CASSLGVAGVPNTGELFF
TRBJ1-3,many,TRBV6-5,NA,TGTGCCAGCAGTTACGCCGCAACGGGAAACACCATATATTTT,CASSYAATGNTIYF
TRBJ2-2,few,TRBV29-1,NA,TGCAGCGTCAGGGCAGCCGGGGGGGAGCTGTTTTTT,CSVRAAGGELFF
TRBJ2-1,many,TRBV4-3,TRBD1,TGCGCCAGCAGCCAAGATCCCAGGGGGCGAAGCAATGAGCAGTTCTTC,CASSQDPRGRSNEQFF
TRBJ2-1,few,TRBV20-1,NA,TGCAGTGCTACAGGCTACTGGGCAGGGGATGAGCAGTTCTTC,CSATGYWAGDEQFF
TRBJ2-5,NA,TRBV19,TRBD1,TGTGCCAGTAGTATAGTCGAAGGACAGGGGGCGACCCAGTACTTC,CASSIVEGQGATQYF
TRBJ1-1,NA,TRBV2,NA,TGTGCCTCCCGGGGTTTAAGGAACACTGAAGCTTTCTTT,CASRGLRNTEAFF
TRBJ1-1,few,TRBV5-1,TRBD1,TGCGCCAGCCGGGACAGGCAGAACACTGAAGCTTTCTTT,CASRDRQNTEAFF
TRBJ2-7,few,TRBV5-1,TRBD2,TGCGCCAGCAGCGCTACGGGAGGCAGCTCCTACGAGCAGTACTTC,CASSATGGSSYEQYF
TRBJ2-3,few,TRBV2,NA,TGTGCCAGCAGTACGGGAGATACGCAGTATTTT,CASSTGDTQYF
TRBJ2-3,few,TRBV29-1,NA,TGCAGCGTTGCAGGTGAAAGGACCACAGATACGCAGTATTTT,CSVAGERTTDTQYF
TRBJ1-4,NA,TRBV9,TRBD1,TGTGCCAGCAGCGTAGCCGGACAGGGAGGCGGTTACGAAAAACTGTTTTTT,CASSVAGQGGGYEKLFF
TRBJ2-1,few,TRBV2,NA,TGTGCCAGCAGGGTTGGCTTCGAGCAGTTCTTC,CASRVGFEQFF
TRBJ2-7,few,TRBV20-1,NA,TGCAGTGCTAGTCCCCCCTACGAGCAGTACTTC,CSASPPYEQYF
TRBJ2-5,NA,TRBV6-2/TRBV6-3,NA,TGTGCCAGCAGTTACTCCTCCAGCGGACAAGAGACCCAGTACTTC,CASSYSSSGQETQYF
TRBJ2-5,NA,TRBV4-3,NA,TGCGCCAGCAGCCAAGCTAGACCGTACCAAGAGACCCAGTACTTC,CASSQARPYQETQYF
TRBJ1-2,few,TRBV3-1,NA,TGTGCCAGCAGCCAAGATCTAGCAGGTCCCCTCGTTGGCTACACCTTC,CASSQDLAGPLVGYTF
TRBJ2-1,once,TRBV6-1,TRBD1,TGTGCCAGCAGTGAATTGGGACAGGGTCAGAGCTCCTACAATGAGCAGTTCTTC,CASSELGQGQSSYNEQFF
TRBJ2-7,NA,TRBV30,TRBD1,TGTGCCTGGAGTCCCAACAGGGGGCTGTACGAGCAGTACTTC,CAWSPNRGLYEQYF
TRBJ2-5,NA,TRBV6-1,TRBD2,TGTGCCAGCAGTGCCGGGACTAGCGGGGGGCAAGAGACCCAGTACTTC,CASSAGTSGGQETQYF
TRBJ2-7,few,TRBV7-3,NA,TGTGCCAGCAGCCCGGGGCCCAGCTCCTACGAGCAGTACTTC,CASSPGPSSYEQYF
TRBJ2-4,many,TRBV20-1,NA,TGCAGTGCTAGAGAGATAGCCAAAAACATTCAGTACTTC,CSAREIAKNIQYF
TRBJ2-1,NA,TRBV20-1,TRBD1,TGCAGTGCAGTGGAAGACAGGGGGCGGAATGAGCAGTTCTTC,CSAVEDRGRNEQFF
TRBJ1-2,NA,TRBV4-1,NA,TGCGCCAGCAGCCAAGTAGGGTTTCCGGGCACCTTC,CASSQVGFPGTF
TRBJ2-2,NA,TRBV6-5,NA,TGTGCCAGCAGTTGCCCACGGGCGCAGGGGTGCACCGGGGAGCTGTTTTTT,CASSCPRAQGCTGELFF
TRBJ2-2,many,TRBV12-3/TRBV12-4,NA,TGTGCCAGCAGCCCGACCGATAACGGGGAGCTGTTTTTT,CASSPTDNGELFF
TRBJ2-3,NA,TRBV4-3,NA,TGCGCCAGCAGCGAAAGCGCATCTAGCACAGATACGCAGTATTTT,CASSESASSTDTQYF
TRBJ2-7,NA,TRBV28,NA,TGTGCCAGTGAGGGGTTTAGCGATCCTAGCTCCTACGAGCAGTACTTC,CASEGFSDPSSYEQYF
TRBJ1-1,few,TRBV3-1,TRBD1,TGTGCCAGCAGCCGCCGACAGGGGGCGGGCGGCACTGAAGCTTTCTTT,CASSRRQGAGGTEAFF
TRBJ2-3,few,TRBV6-1,NA,TGTGCCAGCACTCACGAACCCCGACGGGCCGATACGCAGTATTTT,CASTHEPRRADTQYF
TRBJ1-1,NA,TRBV19,TRBD1,TGTGCCAGTAGTATAAAGGGACAGGGGAACACTGAAGCTTTCTTT,CASSIKGQGNTEAFF
TRBJ1-2,NA,TRBV4-2,NA,TGTGCCAGCAGCCACGGGGGGATCGGGGAGTACACCTTC,CASSHGGIGEYTF
TRBJ2-7,NA,TRBV11-2,NA,TGTGCCAGCAGCTTAGATATCTACGAGCAGTACTTC,CASSLDIYEQYF
TRBJ2-7,NA,TRBV5-1,NA,TGCGCCAGCAGCTTGGAGGCAGGACTCTCCTACGAGCAGTACTTC,CASSLEAGLSYEQYF
TRBJ2-1,NA,TRBV7-6,TRBD2,TGTGCCAGCAGCCCAAGGAGCCTAGCGGGGCGATACAATGAGCAGTTCTTC,CASSPRSLAGRYNEQFF
TRBJ2-2,NA,TRBV15,NA,TGTGCCACCAGCAGAGATGTCGGTAACACCGGGGAGCTGTTTTTT,CATSRDVGNTGELFF
TRBJ2-1,NA,TRBV29-1,NA,TGCAGCGTTCTCCCCGGGATTGCCCCCCGGACTACCTACAATGAGCAGTTCTTC,CSVLPGIAPRTTYNEQFF
TRBJ1-5,NA,TRBV6-2/TRBV6-3,TRBD1,TGTGCCAGCAGCAGGGGGCCGAACAATCAGCCCCAGCATTTT,CASSRGPNNQPQHF
TRBJ1-1,NA,TRBV12-3/TRBV12-4,NA,TGTGCCAGCAGGACCAGCGCTCCTAACACTGAAGCTTTCTTT,CASRTSAPNTEAFF
TRBJ1-2,NA,TRBV7-9,NA,TGTGCCAGCAGCCCGGACAGCCAAGTCGTCTATGGCTACACCTTC,CASSPDSQVVYGYTF
TRBJ2-2,many,TRBV12-3/TRBV12-4,NA,TGTGCCAGCAGTTTGACATTCACCGGGGAGCTGTTTTTT,CASSLTFTGELFF
TRBJ1-1,few,TRBV20-1,NA,TGCAGTGCTCCGACCCGGTCCACTGAAGCTTTCTTT,CSAPTRSTEAFF
TRBJ2-6,few,TRBV3-1,NA,TGTGCCAGCAGCCAAAATGGGGCCAACGTCCTGACTTTC,CASSQNGANVLTF
TRBJ2-3,NA,TRBV4-2,TRBD2,TGTGCCAGCAGCCGCCCGTGGCGGGGGGGCCAGACAGATACGCAGTATTTT,CASSRPWRGGQTDTQYF